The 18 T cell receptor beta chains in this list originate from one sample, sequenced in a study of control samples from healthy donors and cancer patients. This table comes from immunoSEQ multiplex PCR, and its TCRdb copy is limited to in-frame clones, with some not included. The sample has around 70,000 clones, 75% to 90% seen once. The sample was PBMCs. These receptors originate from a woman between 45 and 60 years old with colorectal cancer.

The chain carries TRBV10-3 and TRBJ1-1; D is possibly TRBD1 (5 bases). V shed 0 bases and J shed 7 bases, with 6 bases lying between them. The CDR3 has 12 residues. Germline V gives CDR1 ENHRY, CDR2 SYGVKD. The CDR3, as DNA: TGTGCCATCAGTGAGTCGGGGCTTGAAGCTTTCTTT. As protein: CAISESGLEAFF.

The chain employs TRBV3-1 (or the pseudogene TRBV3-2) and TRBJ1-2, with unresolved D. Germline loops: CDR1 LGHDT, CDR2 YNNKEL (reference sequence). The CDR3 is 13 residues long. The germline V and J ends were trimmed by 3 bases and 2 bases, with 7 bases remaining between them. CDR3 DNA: TGTGCCAGCAGCCATCGGGGAAACTATGGCTACACCTTC. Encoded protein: CASSHRGNYGYTF.

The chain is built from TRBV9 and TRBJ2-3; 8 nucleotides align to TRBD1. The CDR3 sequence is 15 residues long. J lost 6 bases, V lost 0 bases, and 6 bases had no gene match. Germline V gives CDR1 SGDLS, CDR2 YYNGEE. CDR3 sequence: CASSVDGTGWDTQYF. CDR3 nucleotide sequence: TGTGCCAGCAGCGTAGATGGGACAGGATGGGATACGCAGTATTTT.

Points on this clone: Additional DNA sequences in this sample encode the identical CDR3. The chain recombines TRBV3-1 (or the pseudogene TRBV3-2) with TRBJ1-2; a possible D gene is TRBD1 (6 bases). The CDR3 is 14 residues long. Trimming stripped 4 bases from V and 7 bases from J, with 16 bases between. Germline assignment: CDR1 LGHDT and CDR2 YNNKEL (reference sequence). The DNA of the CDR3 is TGTGCCAGCAGCCGTGGGGGGGCGGGACGTGGCTACACCTTC. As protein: CASSRGGAGRGYTF.

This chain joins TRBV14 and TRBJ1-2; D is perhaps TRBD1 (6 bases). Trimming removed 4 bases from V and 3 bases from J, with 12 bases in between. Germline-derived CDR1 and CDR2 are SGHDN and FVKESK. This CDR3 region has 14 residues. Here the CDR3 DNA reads TGTGCCAGCAGCCCGACAGGCGTTTACTATGGCTACACCTTC. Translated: CASSPTGVYYGYTF.

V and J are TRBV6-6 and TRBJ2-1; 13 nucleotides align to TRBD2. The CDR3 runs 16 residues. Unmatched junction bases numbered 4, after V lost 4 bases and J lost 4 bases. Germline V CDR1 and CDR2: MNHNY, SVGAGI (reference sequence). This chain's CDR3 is CASSSRGLAGYNEQFF. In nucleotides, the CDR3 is TGTGCCAGCAGTTCCCGGGGACTAGCGGGGTACAATGAGCAGTTCTTC.

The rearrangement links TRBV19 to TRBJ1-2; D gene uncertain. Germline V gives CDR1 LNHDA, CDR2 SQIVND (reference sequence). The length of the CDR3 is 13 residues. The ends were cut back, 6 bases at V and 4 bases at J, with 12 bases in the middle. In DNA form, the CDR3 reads TGTGCCAGTAGGTCCCCGGGCCTCTATGGCTACACCTTC. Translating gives CASRSPGLYGYTF. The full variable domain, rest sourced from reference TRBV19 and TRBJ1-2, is DGGITQSPKYLFRKEGQNVTLSCEQNLNHDAMYWYRQDPGQGLRLIYYSQIVNDFQKGDIAEGYSVSREKKESFPLTVTSAQKNPTAFYLCASRSPGLYGYTFGSGTRLTVV.

The CDR3 DNA is TGTGCCAGCAGAGCCACAACTGGACAGGGGGTTTACAATGAGCAGTTCTTC. Protein sequence: CASRATTGQGVYNEQFF. The chain has TRBV28 and TRBJ2-1; 10 bases agree with TRBD1. This CDR3 is 17 amino acids long. The germline gives CDR1 MDHEN, CDR2 SYDVKM. Trimming took 6 bases from V and 4 from J; bases not matched to a gene: 12. The entire variable domain, with the rest obtained from reference TRBV28 and TRBJ2-1, is as follows: DVKVTQSSRYLVKRTGEKVFLECVQDMDHENMFWYRQDPGLGLRLIYFSYDVKMKEKGDIPEGYSVSREKKERFSLILESASTNQTSMYLCASRATTGQGVYNEQFFGPGTRLTVL.

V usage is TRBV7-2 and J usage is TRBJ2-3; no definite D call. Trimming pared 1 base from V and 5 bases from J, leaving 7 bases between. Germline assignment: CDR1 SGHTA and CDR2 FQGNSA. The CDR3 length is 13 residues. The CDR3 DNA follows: TGTGCCAGCAGCTTAGAGACCCAAGATACGCAGTATTTT. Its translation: CASSLETQDTQYF. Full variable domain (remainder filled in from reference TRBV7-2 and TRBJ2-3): GAGVSQSPSNKVTEKGKDVELRCDPISGHTALYWYRQSLGQGLEFLIYFQGNSAPDKSGLPSDRFSAERTGGSVSTLTIQRTQQEDSAVYLCASSLETQDTQYFGPGTRLTVL.

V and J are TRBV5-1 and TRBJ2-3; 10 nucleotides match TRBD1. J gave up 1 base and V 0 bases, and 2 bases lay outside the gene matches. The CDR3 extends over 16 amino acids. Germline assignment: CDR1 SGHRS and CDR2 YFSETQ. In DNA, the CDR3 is TGCGCCAGCAGCTTGGCCGGGACAGGGGGCACAGATACGCAGTATTTT. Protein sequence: CASSLAGTGGTDTQYF. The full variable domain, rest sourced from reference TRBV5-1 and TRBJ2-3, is KAGVTQTPRYLIKTRGQQVTLSCSPISGHRSVSWYQQTPGQGLQFLFEYFSETQRNKGNFPGRFSGRQFSNSRSEMNVSTLELGDSALYLCASSLAGTGGTDTQYFGPGTRLTVL.

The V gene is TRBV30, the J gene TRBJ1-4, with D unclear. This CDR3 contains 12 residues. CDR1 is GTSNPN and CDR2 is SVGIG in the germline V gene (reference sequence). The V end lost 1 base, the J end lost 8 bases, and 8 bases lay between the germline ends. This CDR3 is CAWSAYGEKLFF. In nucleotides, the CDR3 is TGTGCCTGGAGTGCGTACGGCGAAAAACTGTTTTTT.

The CDR3 loop reads CASQRNRGRQETQYF. Here the CDR3 DNA reads TGTGCCAGCCAGCGGAACAGGGGGCGGCAAGAGACCCAGTACTTC. The chain employs TRBV6-5 and TRBJ2-5; 9 bases are shared with TRBD1. V lost 8 bases to trimming and J lost 2 bases; unmatched junction nucleotides: 9. Germline assignment: CDR1 MNHEY and CDR2 SVGAGI. The CDR3 has 15 amino acids.

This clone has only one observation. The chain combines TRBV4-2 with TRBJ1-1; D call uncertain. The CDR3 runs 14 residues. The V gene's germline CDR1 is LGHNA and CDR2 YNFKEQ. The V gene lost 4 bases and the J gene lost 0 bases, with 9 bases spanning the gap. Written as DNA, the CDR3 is TGTGCCAGCAGCCTCGGGAGCATGAACACTGAAGCTTTCTTT. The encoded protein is CASSLGSMNTEAFF.

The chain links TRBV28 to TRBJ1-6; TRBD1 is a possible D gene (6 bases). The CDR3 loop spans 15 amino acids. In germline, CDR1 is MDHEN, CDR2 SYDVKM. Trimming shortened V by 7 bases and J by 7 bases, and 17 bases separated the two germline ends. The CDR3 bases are TGTGCCAGCATTTCGAGTCAGGGGTTCAATTCACCCCTCCACTTT. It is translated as CASISSQGFNSPLHF.

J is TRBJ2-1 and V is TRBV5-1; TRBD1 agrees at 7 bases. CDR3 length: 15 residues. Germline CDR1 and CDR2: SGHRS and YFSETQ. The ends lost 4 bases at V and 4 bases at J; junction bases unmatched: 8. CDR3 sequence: CASSLVPGQYNEQFF. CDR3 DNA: TGCGCCAGCAGCCTTGTCCCGGGACAGTACAATGAGCAGTTCTTC.

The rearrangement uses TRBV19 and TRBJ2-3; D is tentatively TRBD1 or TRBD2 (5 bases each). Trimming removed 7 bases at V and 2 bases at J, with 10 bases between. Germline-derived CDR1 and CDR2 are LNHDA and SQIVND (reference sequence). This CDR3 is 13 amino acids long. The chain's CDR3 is CASMGVVTDTQYF. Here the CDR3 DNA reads TGTGCCAGTATGGGGGTGGTCACAGATACGCAGTATTTT.

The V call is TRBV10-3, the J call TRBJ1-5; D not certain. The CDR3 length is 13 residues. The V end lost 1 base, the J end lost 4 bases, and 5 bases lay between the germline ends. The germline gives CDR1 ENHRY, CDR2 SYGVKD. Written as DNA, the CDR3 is TGTGCCATCAGTGAGTTGGGTAATCAGCCCCAGCATTTT. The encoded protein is CAISELGNQPQHF.

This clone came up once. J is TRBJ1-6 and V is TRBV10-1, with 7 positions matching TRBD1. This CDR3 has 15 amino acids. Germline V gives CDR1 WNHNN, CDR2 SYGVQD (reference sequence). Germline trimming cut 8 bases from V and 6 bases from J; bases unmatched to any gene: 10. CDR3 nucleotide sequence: TGCGCCAGCCCGGACAGGAATAACTTTAATTCACCCCTCCACTTT. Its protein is CASPDRNNFNSPLHF.